A single sample is the source of the 4 T cell receptor beta chains below, sequenced in a study of blood T cell repertoires in COVID-19. The method was immunoSEQ multiplex PCR; TCRdb's version includes in-frame clones alone and lacks a portion of them. The sample has about 180,000 clones, roughly nine tenths seen once. Material: peripheral blood. Receptors originate from a woman in her 30s with active or convalescent COVID-19.

The chain joins TRBV10-3 to TRBJ2-7; 10 bases are a match to TRBD2. The CDR3 runs 19 residues. CDR1 is ENHRY and CDR2 is SYGVKD in the germline V gene. V lost 4 bases and J lost 0; bases outside the gene matches: 15. CDR3 DNA: TGTGCCATCAGTGCTGGGGGGACAGCTGGACTAGCGGACTCCTACGAGCAGTACTTC. The encoded protein is CAISAGGTAGLADSYEQYF.

This chain connects TRBV2 to TRBJ1-2, with 7 bases fitting TRBD1. This CDR3 is 14 amino acids long. The V gene end was trimmed by 0 bases and the J gene end by 6 bases; junction bases not matched to a gene: 4. From germline, CDR1 is SNHLY and CDR2 FYNNEI. The CDR3 loop is CASSEAQDRHGYTF. DNA for the CDR3: TGTGCCAGCAGTGAAGCCCAGGACAGGCATGGCTACACCTTC.

The gene calls are TRBV19 and TRBJ1-1; D remains unclear. Trimming shortened V by 2 bases and J by 3 bases, and 13 bases separated the two germline ends. Germline values: CDR1 LNHDA, CDR2 SQIVND (reference sequence). The CDR3 has 15 residues. The DNA of the CDR3 is TGTGCCAGTAGTATATCCGGGGTTTGGGACACTGAAGCTTTCTTT. This sequence encodes CASSISGVWDTEAFF. Full variable domain (rest looked up from reference TRBV19 and TRBJ1-1): DGGITQSPKYLFRKEGQNVTLSCEQNLNHDAMYWYRQDPGQGLRLIYYSQIVNDFQKGDIAEGYSVSREKKESFPLTVTSAQKNPTAFYLCASSISGVWDTEAFFGQGTRLTVV.

V gene TRBV12-3 or TRBV12-4 combines with J gene TRBJ1-1, with a tentative D call TRBD1 (6 bases). CDR3 length equals 13 residues. Trimming shortened V by 6 bases and J by 4 bases, and 12 bases separated the two germline ends. This chain's CDR3 is CASRVRGGTEAFF. The CDR3 region has the DNA TGTGCCAGCAGAGTCAGGGGTGGCACTGAAGCTTTCTTT.